Described below is a single TCR beta chain sequence and its context. The TCR alpha and TCR beta cDNA libraries, bearing sample barcodes and UMIs, were generated by 5'RACE using constant-segment primers. TCRdb re-derived calls from the 5' RACE reads in MiXCR, one entry per CDR3 protein. The sample lists some 300,000 distinct CDR3 sequences, under 25% occurring once. The CDR3 loop spans 16 amino acids. V lost 0 bases and J 2 bases, leaving 13 bases between the germline ends. The germline CDR1 and CDR2 sequences are LGHNA and YSLEER. The data stem from a study of T-cell memory formation after mild COVID-19. Study-wide background: TCR clusters were mostly donor specific.

The chain links TRBV4-3 to TRBJ2-5; TRBD1 might be the D (5 bases). The TCR originated in a man aged 18-30 years who had mild COVID-19 (a few samples of this study predate the infection). Cell type and time point are not known. Sample: PBMCs or a T cell subset sorted from them (not recorded which). In nucleotides, the CDR3 is TGCGCCAGCAGCCAAGATTCTCACAGGCGGCAAGAGACCCAGTACTTC. Encoded protein: CASSQDSHRRQETQYF.